Below, one TCR beta chain is given with its context. This clonotype was counted between two and nine times. This receptor's antigen is unknown. Base qualities are not at hand, and no much larger clone is one base apart. Set within a cohort of healthcare workers in London, UK, this nested case-control study involved weekly PCR testing of nasopharyngeal swabs along with blood sampling. Healthcare workers were recruited during the week of the UK lockdown, between 23 and 31 March 2020, and followed weekly for up to 16 weeks. Libraries came from 5' RACE. Sequencing instrument: NextSeq 500. Unique molecular identifiers were attached to individual cDNA molecules in the TCR library protocol so that sequencing error and PCR bias could be corrected. TCR alpha and beta chains were both sequenced, and the abundances of alpha and beta sequences in each sample were closely correlated with each other. The original methods were these. Decombinator V4 was used to perform V gene, J gene and CDR3 annotation of TCR sequences. Expanded TCRs were defined as changing significantly between any two time points under a Poisson model with p below 0.0001. Abundances of TCRs were expressed as counts per million after normalisation to the total number of TCRs sequenced in each sample. TRAV1-2 paired with TRAJ12, TRAJ20 or TRAJ33 defined MAIT TCRs, while TRAV10 paired with TRAJ18 defined iNKT TCRs. VDJdb, accessed on 1 November 2021, was searched for TCRs annotated for CMV, EBV and SARS-CoV-2, and TCRs annotated for more than one antigen were excluded. Using fastp trimming at Q25 and MiXCR clonotype assembly, TCRdb reanalyzed the public sequencing data and kept in-frame beta chains. When rows share a CDR3 protein, they turn into one entry using the most common DNA and genes. TCRdb, not the authors, supplied the V and J calls. This sample has 30,000 or so distinct CDR3 sequences in its table, and 4.5% of those were observed once. 5.5% to 7.5% of the sample lies in the top ten.

Measured from the cysteine to the phenylalanine, the CDR3 is 17 residues long. The read is trimmed to its CDR3 DNA, 51 bases read in frame from base 1. At the junction V is shortened by 3 bases and J by 0 bases; bases outside the gene matches: 5. CDR1 and CDR2 are read off the germline V gene as SGHVS and FQNEAQ. The data derive from a study of early T cells in non-severe SARS-CoV-2 infection listed by TCRdb under 2021. Some background on the complete study: TCR sequencing used bulk RNA from unsorted whole blood, so alpha and beta chains could not be paired. Overall study outcomes, separate from this receptor: VDJdb matching was skewed toward anti-spike CD8 responses and likely underestimated virus-specific expansions, missing private and CD4 specificities.

The receptor comes from an adult who was a healthcare worker with PCR-confirmed SARS-CoV-2 infection or an uninfected control (not recorded which). Sequences were obtained from whole blood. The chain uses TRBV7-8 and TRBJ2-2, with 9 central nucleotides matching TRBD1. The CDR3 reads CASSLRQGVANTGELFF. The sequenced DNA is TGTGCCAGCAGCTTGCGACAGGGGGTCGCGAACACCGGGGAGCTGTTTTTT.